This passage covers 22 T cell receptor beta chains from one sample sequenced in a study of T cell repertoires in cytomegalovirus infection. TCRdb independently ran MiXCR on the reads; one entry per CDR3 protein. This sample yields some 220,000 distinct CDR3 sequences, of which 6.5% are seen a single time; about 6.3% belongs to the top ten. Sequenced sample: PBMCs. All receptors derive from a human donor in good health (CMV status not recorded). Some clones in this sample may be carry-over from other donors' samples.

In its sample, this clonotype was seen many times. V is TRBV28 and J is TRBJ2-1, with D perhaps assigned TRBD1 or TRBD2 (5 bases each). CDR1 and CDR2 from the germline V gene are MDHEN and SYDVKM. Trimming removed 5 bases at V and 0 bases at J, with 17 bases between. CDR3 length: 17 amino acids. In nucleotides, the CDR3 is TGTGCCAGCAGTACGCCCGGTGGGGGATACTCCTACAATGAGCAGTTCTTC. This sequence encodes CASSTPGGGYSYNEQFF.

This clonotype was found many times. The rearrangement links TRBV12-3 or TRBV12-4 to TRBJ2-7; 9 bases match TRBD2. V was clipped by 8 bases and J by 3 bases; unmatched bases: 8. The length of the CDR3 is 14 residues. CDR3 residues: CASAPGLAGYEQYF. The DNA for the CDR3 is TGTGCCAGCGCACCGGGACTAGCAGGCTACGAGCAGTACTTC.

This clonotype came up many times. This chain links TRBV27 with TRBJ2-7; a possible D gene is TRBD1 (7 bases). The CDR3 spans 12 residues. Trimming took 5 bases from V and 7 from J, leaving 12 bases between them. Germline CDR1 is MNHEY and CDR2 is SMNVEV (reference sequence). Here the CDR3 reads CASSRPGGEQYF. CDR3 in DNA: TGTGCCAGCAGTCGTCCAGGGGGGGAGCAGTACTTC.

This clonotype showed up many times. V usage is TRBV7-2 and J usage is TRBJ2-1; tentatively, D is TRBD1 (6 bases). The germline V and J ends were trimmed by 3 bases and 3 bases, with 12 bases remaining between them. This CDR3 is built from 15 residues. Germline values: CDR1 SGHTA, CDR2 FQGNSA. The CDR3 region is CASSFRQDSYNEQFF. The CDR3 region has the DNA TGTGCCAGCAGCTTCCGACAGGACAGCTACAATGAGCAGTTCTTC.

Many counts were recorded for this clonotype. The rearrangement links TRBV7-2 to TRBJ2-1; 13 bases align to TRBD2. V dropped 5 bases and J dropped 7; count of bases not matched to a gene: 5. Germline V CDR1 and CDR2: SGHTA, FQGNSA. The CDR3 is 15 amino acids. DNA of the CDR3: TGTGCCAGCAGCGCTCGGACTAGCGGGGGTAATGAGCAGTTCTTC. Its translation is CASSARTSGGNEQFF.

This clonotype appeared many times. The chain is built from TRBV11-3 and TRBJ2-2; no clear D. The V gene's germline CDR1 is SGHNT and CDR2 YENEEA. Deletions cut 4 bases from V and 1 base from J, with 7 bases between. The CDR3 has 14 amino acids. The CDR3 DNA follows: TGTGCCAGCAGCTCTCGATGGAACACCGGGGAGCTGTTTTTT. Amino acids: CASSSRWNTGELFF.

The rearrangement joins TRBV13 to TRBJ2-7, with 9 positions matching TRBD1. Trimming at V came to 5 bases and at J to 1 base, leaving 9 bases not matched to a gene. The CDR3 has 16 residues. The germline gives CDR1 PRHDT, CDR2 FYEKMQ (reference sequence). CDR3 in DNA: TGTGCCAGCAGCAGCTTGGGGACAGGGCCTTCCTACGAGCAGTACTTC. Amino acids: CASSSLGTGPSYEQYF.

This clonotype was picked up many times. J is TRBJ1-2 and V is TRBV29-1; D is ambiguous. Trimming pared 4 bases from V and 8 bases from J, leaving 11 bases between. Germline V gene sequence: CDR1 SQVTM, CDR2 ANQGSEA. CDR3 length: 11 amino acids. The CDR3 protein is CSVGPVWGYTF. The CDR3 nucleotides read TGCAGCGTTGGCCCTGTCTGGGGCTACACCTTC.

This clonotype has a handful of counts. This chain links TRBV30 with TRBJ2-3; TRBD2 matches at 7 bases. The CDR3 extends over 16 amino acids. Germline trimming cut 2 bases from V and 1 base from J; bases unmatched to any gene: 9. Germline values: CDR1 GTSNPN, CDR2 SVGIG (reference sequence). Written as DNA, the CDR3 is TGTGCCTGGAGTCCCCATGTGGGGGGGGGCACAGATACGCAGTATTTT. It encodes CAWSPHVGGGTDTQYF.

This clonotype was detected a few times. This clone may be a read error of a much larger clone one base away. The chain carries TRBV11-3 and TRBJ2-2, with D possibly matching TRBD1 (6 bases). The CDR3 contains 14 residues. V was cut by 5 bases and J by 7 bases, with 14 bases left in between. Germline assignment: CDR1 SGHNT and CDR2 YENEEA. Written as DNA, the CDR3 is TGTGCCAGCAGCCTCGGACAGTCTGTCGGGGAGCTGTTTTTT. Its protein product is CASSLGQSVGELFF.

There are a few counts of this clonotype. The chain combines TRBV20-1 with TRBJ1-5, with 7 bases matching TRBD1. V was clipped by 7 bases and J by 4 bases; unmatched bases: 7. Germline V gene lookup returns CDR1 DFQATT and CDR2 SNEGSKA (reference sequence). CDR3 length equals 13 residues. This chain's CDR3 is CSGSGTDNQPQHF. CDR3 coding DNA: TGCAGTGGTAGTGGGACAGATAATCAGCCCCAGCATTTT.

This clonotype was seen only a few times. The CDR3 sequence is CSARRQGTEAFF. The CDR3 region has the DNA TGCAGTGCTAGACGACAGGGCACTGAAGCTTTCTTT. This rearrangement joins TRBV20-1 to TRBJ1-1; 7 bases are a match to TRBD1. Germline trimming cut 2 bases from V and 4 bases from J; bases unmatched to any gene: 1. CDR1 and CDR2 (germline): DFQATT, SNEGSKA (reference sequence). The CDR3 covers 12 residues.

There are many counts of this clonotype. This chain joins TRBV6-1 and TRBJ2-5, with 9 bases aligning to TRBD2. Germline CDR1 reads MNHNS; CDR2 reads SASEGT. This CDR3 region has 13 residues. V trimming: 5 bases; J trimming: 9 bases; junction bases outside the gene matches: 7. The CDR3 sequence is CASSYERGASQYF. The CDR3 DNA follows: TGTGCCAGCAGTTATGAGCGGGGGGCTTCCCAGTACTTC.

The chain uses TRBV20-1 and TRBJ1-1; the match to TRBD1 covers 7 bases. The germline CDR1 and CDR2 sequences are DFQATT and SNEGSKA (reference sequence). The ends lost 5 bases at V and 1 base at J; junction bases unmatched: 10. The CDR3 has 15 amino acids. Here the CDR3 DNA reads TGCAGTGCTTATCTCACCGGGACAGAGAACACTGAAGCTTTCTTT. Translating gives CSAYLTGTENTEAFF.

This chain joins TRBV7-9 and TRBJ1-1, with 7 nucleotides matching TRBD1. CDR1 SEHNR and CDR2 FQNEAQ come from the germline V gene (reference sequence). This CDR3 is 17 amino acids long. Unmatched junction bases numbered 10, after V lost 0 bases and J lost 3 bases. CDR3: CASSLAGGHPNDTEAFF. The DNA of the CDR3 is TGTGCCAGCAGCTTAGCAGGGGGCCATCCAAACGACACTGAAGCTTTCTTT.

This clonotype was seen a few times. The V call is TRBV20-1, the J call TRBJ2-4; 8 bases fit TRBD2. This CDR3 has 14 residues. Germline V gene lookup returns CDR1 DFQATT and CDR2 SNEGSKA (reference sequence). Trimming at V came to 3 bases and at J to 4 bases, leaving 5 bases not matched to a gene. CDR3 bases: TGCAGTGCTAGGCCGGGGGGGCCTAAAAACATTCAGTACTTC. This gives the protein CSARPGGPKNIQYF.

The sample holds a few counts of this clonotype. V usage is TRBV6-6 and J usage is TRBJ2-3, with D uncertain. This CDR3 is 13 amino acids long. Deletions cut 6 bases from V and 0 bases from J, with 7 bases between. CDR1 and CDR2 from the germline V gene are MNHNY and SVGAGI (reference sequence). As DNA, the CDR3 is TGTGCCAGCAGACCCTCTAGCACAGATACGCAGTATTTT. The encoded protein is CASRPSSTDTQYF.

This clonotype has ten or more counts. The gene calls are TRBV7-2 and TRBJ2-3, with D possibly being TRBD1 or TRBD2 (5 bases each). The CDR3 spans 14 residues. CDR1 is SGHTA, CDR2 FQGNSA, per germline. V was clipped by 1 base and J by 8 bases, with 13 bases between them. CDR3 residues: CASSLGGSDGTQYF. The DNA for the CDR3 is TGTGCCAGCAGCTTAGGGGGGTCCGACGGTACGCAGTATTTT.

At least ten counts were recorded for this clonotype. The rearrangement joins TRBV25-1 to TRBJ1-2; D unresolved. From germline, CDR1 is MGHDK and CDR2 SYGVNS. V was shortened by 7 bases and J by 5 bases, with 17 bases between the two germline ends. There are 14 residues in the CDR3. CDR3 protein: CASTEDGRIYGYTF. Here the CDR3 DNA reads TGTGCCAGCACAGAGGACGGGCGCATTTATGGCTACACCTTC.

This clonotype was picked up many times. The rearrangement uses TRBV7-9 and TRBJ1-2; 9 nucleotides align to TRBD1. Germline V gene data show CDR1 as SEHNR and CDR2 as FQNEAQ (reference sequence). CDR3 length: 13 residues. V dropped 6 bases and J dropped 9; count of bases not matched to a gene: 8. The CDR3 protein is CASRGQGGKSYTF. The CDR3 bases are TGTGCCAGCAGGGGACAGGGAGGGAAGAGCTACACCTTC.

This clonotype turned up a few times. This rearrangement joins TRBV20-1 to TRBJ2-2, with 8 positions matching TRBD1. The CDR3 is 15 residues long. Per the germline V gene, CDR1 is DFQATT and CDR2 is SNEGSKA (reference sequence). V lost 1 base, J lost 5 bases, and 6 bases stayed unmatched. CDR3 DNA: TGCAGTGCTAGAGCTAACGGACAGGGAACCGGGGAGCTGTTTTTT. Protein product: CSARANGQGTGELFF.

This clonotype was seen many times. The chain carries TRBV7-2 and TRBJ1-1; unclear D gene. The germline V and J ends were trimmed by 5 bases and 1 base, with 8 bases remaining between them. Germline values: CDR1 SGHTA, CDR2 FQGNSA. This CDR3 contains 13 residues. This chain's CDR3 is CASSPLGNTEAFF. Written as DNA, the CDR3 is TGTGCCAGCAGCCCACTCGGGAACACTGAAGCTTTCTTT.